This TCR beta chain derives from a study of post-analysis software for immune sequencing data. For this clonotype: What it binds is not known.

Unique molecular identifiers had been added to the TCR beta cDNA libraries. Each CDR3 protein is one row after TCRdb ran MiXCR on the PCR reads. The sample carries about 800,000 distinct CDR3 sequences, about 32% recorded once. The CDR3 has 16 residues. The V gene lost 4 bases and the J gene lost 4 bases, with 14 bases spanning the gap. The germline V gene has CDR1 LNHDA and CDR2 SQIVND (reference sequence). Study-wide results and limits: In patients, TRBV5-6, TRBV5-1 and TRBV20-1 belonged to several TRBV segments found more frequently than in controls.

Material for sequencing was blood. The rearrangement joins TRBV19 to TRBJ2-6; D call uncertain. The TCR comes from a girl aged 5-17 years with multiple sclerosis. The CDR3 loop is CASSTDRVLGANVLTF. DNA of the CDR3: TGTGCCAGTAGTACCGACCGCGTCCTCGGGGCCAACGTCCTGACTTTC. Full variable domain (remainder filled in from reference TRBV19 and TRBJ2-6): DGGITQSPKYLFRKEGQNVTLSCEQNLNHDAMYWYRQDPGQGLRLIYYSQIVNDFQKGDIAEGYSVSREKKESFPLTVTSAQKNPTAFYLCASSTDRVLGANVLTFGAGSRLTVL.